Listed below are T cell receptor beta chains from one sample, sequenced in a study of lymphopenia after photon versus proton radiotherapy. TCRdb's copy holds only in-frame clones and misses some; the assay was immunoSEQ multiplex PCR. The data hold roughly 61,000 clones, with about 85% observed a single time. The sample was peripheral blood, taken from a patient treated with proton-based radiotherapy. These receptors originate from a man older than 75 with esophageal cancer. CDR3s include the opening cysteine and the closing phenylalanine or tryptophan. The order of the fields is D gene, clone size, V gene, J gene, CDR3 protein, CDR3 DNA. The D gene is left open where the match is weak. Some rows have no size entry. The others give once, few or many, or a class for an expanded clone.

>TRBD2|-|TRBV5-1|TRBJ2-7
CASSYGTSGTQYF
TGCGCCAGCAGCTATGGGACTAGCGGGACGCAGTACTTC
>TRBD2|-|TRBV7-8|TRBJ2-1
CASSLRTSGRAGEQFF
TGTGCCAGCAGCCTCCGGACTAGCGGGAGGGCCGGAGAGCAGTTCTTC
>-|once|TRBV7-5|TRBJ2-7
CVRSLDYEQYF
TGTGTCAGAAGCTTGGACTACGAGCAGTACTTC
>TRBD1|-|TRBV29-1|TRBJ1-2
CSVDARRQGGYGYTF
TGCAGCGTTGATGCGAGGAGACAGGGCGGTTACGGCTACACCTTC
>-|-|TRBV20-1|TRBJ2-7
CSAGPYEQYF
TGCAGTGCTGGTCCCTACGAGCAGTACTTC
>-|-|TRBV19|TRBJ2-3
CASSIFLRGSDTQYF
TGTGCCAGTAGTATTTTCCTCCGGGGCTCAGATACGCAGTATTTT
>TRBD1|-|TRBV25-1|TRBJ2-7
CASRTGSSYEQYF
TGTGCCAGCAGGACAGGGAGCTCCTACGAGCAGTACTTC
>TRBD1|-|TRBV30|TRBJ1-2
CACTNDQTGAGYGYTF
TGTGCCTGCACAAACGACCAAACAGGGGCCGGCTATGGCTACACCTTC
>TRBD2|-|TRBV7-9|TRBJ2-7
CASSPVLTSGSNEQYF
TGTGCCAGCAGCCCCGTACTGACTAGCGGGAGTAACGAGCAGTACTTC
>TRBD1|-|TRBV19|TRBJ1-5
CASSRRTGGMDQPQHF
TGTGCCAGTAGTAGGAGGACAGGGGGCATGGATCAGCCCCAGCATTTT
>-|-|TRBV27|TRBJ1-6
CASSLFSWSTVYNSPLHF
TGTGCCAGCAGTTTATTTTCTTGGTCGACAGTGTATAATTCACCCCTCCACTTT
>-|-|TRBV29-1|TRBJ2-3
CSVEEGPDTQYF
TGCAGCGTTGAAGAGGGGCCAGATACGCAGTATTTT